One sample yielded the 15 T cell receptor beta chains listed below, sequenced in a study of T cells in Graves' hyperthyroidism and ophthalmopathy. Amplified TCR beta CDR3 regions derived from RNA transcripts. HTBI primers drove first-round RT-PCR of the TCR CDR3. TCRdb re-analysed the multiplex PCR reads in MiXCR, keeping a single row per CDR3 protein. The sample includes some 400,000 distinct CDR3 sequences, approximately 19% of them seen just once. Sequenced input: blood. These receptors were collected from a woman under 30 with Graves' hyperthyroidism.

Ten or more counts support this clonotype. The V and J genes are TRBV2 and TRBJ1-6; no definite D call. This CDR3 region has 14 residues. V was clipped by 6 bases and J by 0 bases, with 6 bases between them. Per germline, CDR1 SNHLY and CDR2 FYNNEI. The CDR3, as DNA: TGTGCCAGCAGAGAAAGCTCCTATAATTCACCCCTCCACTTT. Amino acid sequence: CASRESSYNSPLHF.

This clonotype was detected ten times or more. The rearrangement joins TRBV12-3 or TRBV12-4 to TRBJ1-2; possible D gene TRBD1, 5 bases. Trimming left V 7 bases short and J 7 bases short, with 22 bases between. This CDR3 has 15 amino acids. CDR3 residues: CASTSSGRGAGGYTF. The DNA of the CDR3 is TGTGCCAGCACCTCATCAGGGCGGGGCGCGGGTGGCTACACCTTC.

V gene TRBV30 combines with J gene TRBJ2-5, with D uncertain. V lost 0 bases, J lost 7 bases, and 6 bases lay in between. CDR1 GTSNPN and CDR2 SVGIG come from the germline V gene (reference sequence). The CDR3 is 11 residues long. CDR3 DNA sequence: TGTGCCTGGAGTGTGCTTGGGACCCAGTACTTC. It yields the protein CAWSVLGTQYF.

At least ten counts were recorded for this clonotype. The chain employs TRBV3-1 and TRBJ1-5; no clear D gene. Trimming stripped 3 bases from V and 3 bases from J, with 9 bases between. Germline V gene data show CDR1 as LGHDT and CDR2 as YNNKEL (reference sequence). The CDR3 is 14 residues long. CDR3 in DNA: TGTGCCAGCAGCCACAGCTATCCCAATCAGCCCCAGCATTTT. The encoded protein is CASSHSYPNQPQHF.

The V gene is TRBV9, the J gene TRBJ2-1; no firm D call. In germline, CDR1 is SGDLS, CDR2 YYNGEE. The CDR3 has 14 residues. The germline V and J ends were trimmed by 1 base and 8 bases, with 13 bases remaining between them. CDR3 sequence (DNA): TGTGCCAGCAGCGTACTGCGTTCAGGCGATGAGCAGTTCTTC. It codes for CASSVLRSGDEQFF.

For this clonotype: A read error is possible here, since a much larger clone lies one base away. This chain links TRBV30 with TRBJ1-2; D unclear. This CDR3 comprises 12 residues. V lost 0 bases to trimming and J lost 4 bases, with 6 bases between them. Germline V gives CDR1 GTSNPN, CDR2 SVGIG (reference sequence). For the CDR3, the DNA is TGTGCCTGGAGTGTTGGCGGCTATGGCTACACCTTC. Residues: CAWSVGGYGYTF. The complete variable domain, with remaining parts taken from reference TRBV30 and TRBJ1-2, reads SQTIHQWPATLVQPVGSPLSLECTVEGTSNPNLYWYRQAAGRGLQLLFYSVGIGQISSEVPQNLSASRPQDRQFILSSKKLLLSDSGFYLCAWSVGGYGYTFGSGTRLTVV.

There are many counts of this clonotype. The CDR3 here is CASLEGHMNTEAFF. The CDR3, as DNA: TGTGCCAGCCTGGAGGGACATATGAACACTGAAGCTTTCTTT. This chain links TRBV2 with TRBJ1-1; tentative D call: TRBD1 (6 bases). Germline V CDR1 and CDR2: SNHLY, FYNNEI. The CDR3 runs to 14 residues. V lost 8 bases and J lost 0, with 13 bases in between.

The rearrangement uses TRBV10-3 and TRBJ1-1; D unclear. The CDR3 loop spans 15 amino acids. CDR1 is ENHRY, CDR2 SYGVKD, per germline. V was cut by 7 bases and J by 0 bases, with 15 bases left in between. The CDR3 reads CAITPDLTMNTEAFF. DNA for the CDR3: TGTGCCATCACCCCAGACCTGACCATGAACACTGAAGCTTTCTTT.

V usage is TRBV7-3 and J usage is TRBJ1-2; D gene ambiguous. The CDR3 runs to 14 residues. V was pared by 2 bases and J by 8 bases, with 15 bases between. Germline CDR1 and CDR2: SGHTA and FQGTGA. In DNA, the CDR3 is TGTGCCAGCAGCTTAGGTGGTTCATCTTGGGGCTACACCTTC. Its translation: CASSLGGSSWGYTF.

This clonotype was seen at least ten times. DNA of the CDR3: TGTGCCACCAGTGATTTTCAAGGGTATGGCTACACCTTC. Protein product: CATSDFQGYGYTF. The chain couples TRBV24-1 to TRBJ1-2; the D is unclear. Deletions cut 1 base from V and 5 bases from J, with 7 bases between. The CDR3 is 13 amino acids. Germline V CDR1 and CDR2: KGHDR, SFDVKD.

A few counts support this clonotype. The chain couples TRBV30 to TRBJ2-7; the match to TRBD2 covers 8 bases. With 0 bases clipped from V and 6 bases from J, the junction kept 7 bases outside the gene matches. Germline assignment: CDR1 GTSNPN and CDR2 SVGIG (reference sequence). The CDR3 sequence is 14 residues long. The CDR3 here is CAWSVQAGVFEQYF. As DNA, the CDR3 is TGTGCCTGGAGTGTACAAGCGGGGGTCTTCGAGCAGTACTTC. Looking up the rest from reference TRBV30 and TRBJ2-7 gives the full variable domain: SQTIHQWPATLVQPVGSPLSLECTVEGTSNPNLYWYRQAAGRGLQLLFYSVGIGQISSEVPQNLSASRPQDRQFILSSKKLLLSDSGFYLCAWSVQAGVFEQYFGPGTRLTVT.

The chain recombines TRBV28 with TRBJ1-2; D possibly corresponds to TRBD1 (6 bases). Germline V lookup: CDR1 MDHEN, CDR2 SYDVKM. This CDR3 contains 14 residues. Trimming cost V 6 bases and J 3 bases, with 14 bases left between them. CDR3 region: CASRVWGLHYGYTF. The CDR3 DNA sequence: TGTGCCAGCAGAGTCTGGGGGCTTCACTATGGCTACACCTTC.

The V call is TRBV10-3, the J call TRBJ2-5; TRBD1 matches 11 bases. This CDR3 comprises 15 residues. J gave up 4 bases and V 5 bases, and 6 bases lay outside the gene matches. Germline lookup yields CDR1 ENHRY and CDR2 SYGVKD. The CDR3 region is CAISKTGTGGETQYF. The CDR3 DNA reads TGTGCCATCAGTAAGACCGGGACAGGGGGAGAGACCCAGTACTTC.

V usage is TRBV12-3 or TRBV12-4 and J usage is TRBJ1-5; no reliable D call. The ends were cut back, 6 bases at V and 3 bases at J, with 15 bases in the middle. The CDR3 has 15 residues. CDR3 DNA: TGTGCCAGCAGCGTTGGCACGGGGAACAATCAGCCCCAGCATTTT. Its translation: CASSVGTGNNQPQHF.

The sample holds many counts of this clonotype. This rearrangement joins TRBV24-1 to TRBJ2-2, with TRBD1 matching over 8 bases. Germline CDR1 and CDR2: KGHDR and SFDVKD. The CDR3 is 16 amino acids. The ends lost 3 bases at V and 5 bases at J; junction bases unmatched: 7. CDR3 DNA sequence: TGTGCCACCAGTGATCTCCAGGGGGCTGGGACCGGGGAGCTGTTTTTT. Protein: CATSDLQGAGTGELFF.